This entry is about one TCR beta chain. This entry comes from a study of blood T cell repertoires in COVID-19. Turning to the study itself: The United States, Italy and Spain supplied acute and convalescent COVID-19 samples. Sample material is recorded as cDNA or gDNA derived from T cells, B-cell-depleted T cells, or PBMCs.

The CDR3 loop spans 13 amino acids. V lost 7 bases and J lost 5; bases outside the gene matches: 8. Per the germline V gene, CDR1 is SQVTM and CDR2 is ANQGSEA. As originally analysed: Amplification of reference gene primers was used by the study to estimate nucleated cell counts. Assay: immunoSEQ multiplex PCR; the TCRdb copy retains only in-frame clones and omits some. That table furnishes V, J and clone size, whereas the DNA furnished D and trimming. The table shows about 110,000 clones, with 70% to 90% occurring only once. The chain recombines TRBV29-1 with TRBJ1-1; 9 bases map to TRBD1. The sequence derives from a human donor in a cohort sampled during active COVID-19. Input material: peripheral blood. The CDR3 region has the DNA TGCAGCGGCTGGGACAGGGAGGGTACTGAAGCTTTCTTT. Translation: CSGWDREGTEAFF.